A single sample gave rise to the 2 T cell receptor beta chains below, sequenced in a study of identical twins. TCRdb reprocessed the 5' RACE reads via MiXCR and lists one record per CDR3 protein. The table records 450,000 to 650,000 distinct CDR3 sequences, 9.5% to 10% of them present only once. This sample was also put to use in a study of yellow fever vaccine responses in identical twins.

The sequenced sample was PBMCs. The origin of the receptors is a woman younger than 30 in good health.

The chain uses TRBV11-2 and TRBJ2-1, with D maybe TRBD2 (5 bases). The germline CDR1 and CDR2 sequences are SGHAT and FQNNGV. The CDR3 covers 15 residues. Between the trimmed V and J ends, which lost 5 bases and 0 bases, there was a span of 11 bases. In DNA, the CDR3 is TGTGCCAGCAGCGGGAGCGCGATCTCCTACAATGAGCAGTTCTTC. This codes for CASSGSAISYNEQFF.

The chain has TRBV29-1 and TRBJ1-1; perhaps TRBD1 as D (6 bases). Per germline, CDR1 SQVTM and CDR2 ANQGSEA. V lost 3 bases, J lost 4 bases, and 12 bases lay in between. The CDR3 runs 13 residues. The CDR3 region is CSVDLGGGTEAFF. Here the CDR3 DNA reads TGCAGCGTTGATTTAGGGGGGGGCACTGAAGCTTTCTTT.